Listed below are T cell receptor beta chains from one sample, sequenced in a study of T cell changes during pregnancy in multiple sclerosis. Libraries were prepared by immunoSEQ multiplex PCR; TCRdb keeps only in-frame clonotypes and omits some of them. The sample carries more than 35,000 clones, 80% to 95% recorded once. Sequences were derived from CD4+ T cells from peripheral blood mononuclear cells, sampled in the third trimester of pregnancy. These receptors all stem from a female donor in good health, enrolled as a control in a pregnancy study. CDR3s include the opening cysteine and the closing phenylalanine or tryptophan. A D gene is named only where the DNA matches it firmly. Clone sizes are given selectively: once, few, many, or a class where the clone is expanded.

j_gene | v_gene | abundance | d_gene | CDR3nt | CDR3aa
TRBJ2-7 | TRBV19 | - | TRBD2 | TGTGCCAGCTCGGGGGGCTACGAGCAGTACTTC | CASSGGYEQYF
TRBJ1-2 | TRBV2 | - | TRBD1 | TGTGCCAGATCGACCACAGGGGGAGCTGGCTACACCTTC | CARSTTGGAGYTF
TRBJ1-2 | TRBV6-5 | - | - | TGTGCCAGCAGTTTTGGAGGGGGGACTAGAAACTATGGCTACACCTTC | CASSFGGGTRNYGYTF
TRBJ1-1 | TRBV6-5 | - | - | TGTGCCAGCAGTTACTCGGCGGCCTCCCATGAAGCTTTCTTT | CASSYSAASHEAFF
TRBJ2-2 | TRBV28 | - | TRBD1 | TGTGCCAGCGGTTCAGGGGGCCAGAACACCGGGGAGCTGTTTTTT | CASGSGGQNTGELFF
TRBJ2-5 | TRBV4-2 | - | - | TGTGCCAGCAGCCAAGATCCAGGGGCTAAAAGGTACTTC | CASSQDPGAKRYF
TRBJ1-5 | TRBV2 | - | - | TGTGCCAGCAAAAAGGGAGGGGCAATTGGCAATCAGCCCCAGCATTTT | CASKKGGAIGNQPQHF
TRBJ1-5 | TRBV7-8 | - | - | TGTGCCAGCAGCTCAACTTCAGGGGTTCAGCCCCAGCATTTT | CASSSTSGVQPQHF
TRBJ1-2 | TRBV14 | - | - | TGTGCCAGCAGCCAAGACGGTTATGGCTACACCTTC | CASSQDGYGYTF
TRBJ2-2 | TRBV4-2 | - | TRBD1 | TGTGCCAGCAGCCCCCTCCGCTCCCAGGGGGCTTCTGGGGCCGGGGAGCTGTTTTTT | CASSPLRSQGASGAGELFF
TRBJ1-4 | TRBV9 | - | - | TGTGCCAGCAGCGTAGATGGACAGTGGGGTGGAAAACTGTTTTTT | CASSVDGQWGGKLFF
TRBJ1-2 | TRBV28 | once | - | TGTGCCAGCGGGGATACCGGGATACACAACGAGGGCTATGGCTACACCTTC | CASGDTGIHNEGYGYTF
TRBJ2-1 | TRBV4-1 | - | TRBD1 | TGCGCCAGCAGCCAAGAGACAGGGAAAAGGATCTTC | CASSQETGKRIF
TRBJ1-3 | TRBV4-2 | once | - | TGTGCCAGCAGCCAAGGTCAGGGCAGGATGAGCTCTGGAAACACCATATATTTT | CASSQGQGRMSSGNTIYF
TRBJ2-3 | TRBV5-1 | - | TRBD1 | TGCGCCAGCAGCTCGACGGGACAGACCACAGATACGCAGTATTTT | CASSSTGQTTDTQYF
TRBJ1-6 | TRBV7-2 | - | TRBD1 | TGTGCCAGCAGCCCGGACAGGGCAAGAAATTCACCCCTCCACTTT | CASSPDRARNSPLHF
TRBJ2-5 | TRBV2 | - | TRBD2 | TGTGCCAGCAGTGCTAGCGGGGGGCTCCAAGAGACCCAGTACTTC | CASSASGGLQETQYF
TRBJ1-1 | TRBV18 | - | TRBD1 | TGTGCCAGCTCACCAACAATACTTGGGACAGGGGCTGAAGCTTTCTTT | CASSPTILGTGAEAFF
TRBJ2-5 | TRBV27 | - | TRBD1 | TGTGCCAGCAGACAGTGGACAGGGAAGGGACAAGAGACCCAGTACTTC | CASRQWTGKGQETQYF
TRBJ1-1 | TRBV19 | - | TRBD1 | TGTGCCAGTAGTAAGGACAGGGGTACTGAAGCTTTCTTT | CASSKDRGTEAFF
TRBJ2-1 | TRBV4-3 | - | TRBD2 | TGCGCCAGCAGCCCGCTAGCGGGGGGACACGACAATGAGCAGTTCTTC | CASSPLAGGHDNEQFF
TRBJ2-7 | TRBV5-6 | - | - | TGTGCCAGCAGCTTGTATAGCCCTGCCTACGAGCAGTACTTC | CASSLYSPAYEQYF
TRBJ1-2 | TRBV6-5 | - | - | TGTGCCAGCAAACACGGCGGGGATGGCTACACCTTC | CASKHGGDGYTF
TRBJ1-6 | TRBV27 | - | - | TGTGCCAGCAGAGGTGGGCGAAATTCACCCCTCCACTTT | CASRGGRNSPLHF
TRBJ1-2 | TRBV5-5 | - | TRBD1 | TGTGCCAGCAGTAAAATACAGGGGGCGCAGGGCTACACCTTC | CASSKIQGAQGYTF
TRBJ2-7 | TRBV23-1 | - | TRBD1 | TGCGCCCTCGAGAACCCTCCGGGACAGCCTTACGAGCAGTACTTC | CALENPPGQPYEQYF
TRBJ2-5 | TRBV19 | - | - | TGTGCCAGTAGTATTACGTCAGGGGTTAGGGCAGAGACCCAGTACTTC | CASSITSGVRAETQYF
TRBJ2-5 | TRBV11-2 | - | TRBD1 | TGTGCCAGCAGCCAAGGGACAGCCAAAGAGACCCAGTACTTC | CASSQGTAKETQYF
TRBJ1-1 | TRBV5-4 | once | - | TGTGCCAGCAGCCTACCGACAGGATTTGAAGCTTTCTTT | CASSLPTGFEAFF
TRBJ1-2 | TRBV7-8 | - | - | TGTGCCAGCAGCCCGGTGGAGGGGTATGGCTACACCTTC | CASSPVEGYGYTF
TRBJ1-1 | TRBV7-2 | - | - | TGTGCCAGCAGCGGCGGGTCAGGTAAAGCTTTCTTT | CASSGGSGKAFF
TRBJ2-5 | TRBV12-5 | - | TRBD1 | TGTGCTAGTGGCCGTAACAGGGGAGAGACCCAGTACTTC | CASGRNRGETQYF
TRBJ2-2 | TRBV7-2 | - | TRBD1 | TGTGCCAGCAGTCGACAGGGTAGAAGCACCGGGGAGCTGTTTTTT | CASSRQGRSTGELFF
TRBJ2-5 | TRBV5-1 | - | - | TGCGCCAGCAGCGCCGGGACTTACATCGAGACCCAGTACTTC | CASSAGTYIETQYF
TRBJ2-5 | TRBV11-2 | - | - | TGTGCCAGCCGTACAGGGAAAGAGACCCAGTACTTC | CASRTGKETQYF
TRBJ1-6 | TRBV30 | - | TRBD1 | TGTGCCTGGACAGGACAGGTTGGCTCACCCCTCCACTTT | CAWTGQVGSPLHF
TRBJ1-2 | TRBV28 | - | - | TGTGCCAGCAGTCGAGGCCAGGGTAGTTATGGCTACACCTTC | CASSRGQGSYGYTF
TRBJ2-2 | TRBV28 | - | TRBD1 | TGTGCCAGCAGTTGGGACAGGAACACCGGGGAGCTGTTTTTT | CASSWDRNTGELFF
TRBJ1-2 | TRBV2 | - | TRBD1 | TGTGCCAGCTTCCTACCCGACAGGGGCGATGGCTACACCTTC | CASFLPDRGDGYTF
TRBJ1-2 | TRBV5-8 | - | TRBD1 | TGTGCCAGCAGCTTGTGGGCAGGGGGCAACTATGGCTACACCTTC | CASSLWAGGNYGYTF
TRBJ1-2 | TRBV7-2 | - | - | TGTGCCAGCAGCTTATCCCGGGGGGAAGCGGCCTACACCTTC | CASSLSRGEAAYTF
TRBJ2-1 | TRBV7-2 | - | TRBD2 | TGTGCCAGCAGCCGATGGGGGGGGGAGCAGTTCTTC | CASSRWGGEQFF
TRBJ1-5 | TRBV18 | - | - | TGTGCCAGCTCACAAGCAGGCTATCAGCCCCAGCATTTT | CASSQAGYQPQHF